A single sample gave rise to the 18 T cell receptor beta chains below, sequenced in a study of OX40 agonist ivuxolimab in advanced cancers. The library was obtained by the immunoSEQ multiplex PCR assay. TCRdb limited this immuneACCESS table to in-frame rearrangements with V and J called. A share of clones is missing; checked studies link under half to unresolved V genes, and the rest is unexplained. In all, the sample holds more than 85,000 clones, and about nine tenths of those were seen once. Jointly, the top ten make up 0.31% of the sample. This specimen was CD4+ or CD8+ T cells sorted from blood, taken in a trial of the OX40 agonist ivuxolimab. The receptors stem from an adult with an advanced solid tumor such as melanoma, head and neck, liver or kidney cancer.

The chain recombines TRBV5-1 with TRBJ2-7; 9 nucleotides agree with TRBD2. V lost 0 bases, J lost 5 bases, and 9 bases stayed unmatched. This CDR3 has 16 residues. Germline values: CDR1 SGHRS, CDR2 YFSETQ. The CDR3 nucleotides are TGCGCCAGCAGCTTGGGAGGCGGGAGGGCTGTCGACGAGCAGTACTTC. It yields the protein CASSLGGGRAVDEQYF. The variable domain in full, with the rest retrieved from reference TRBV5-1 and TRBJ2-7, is KAGVTQTPRYLIKTRGQQVTLSCSPISGHRSVSWYQQTPGQGLQFLFEYFSETQRNKGNFPGRFSGRQFSNSRSEMNVSTLELGDSALYLCASSLGGGRAVDEQYFGPGTRLTVT.

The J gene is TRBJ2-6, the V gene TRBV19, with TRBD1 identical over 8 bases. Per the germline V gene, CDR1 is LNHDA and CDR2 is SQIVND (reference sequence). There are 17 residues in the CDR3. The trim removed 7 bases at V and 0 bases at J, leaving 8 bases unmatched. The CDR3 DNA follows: TGTGCCAGTACCGAACAGGGGGTTCTCTCTGGGGCCAACGTCCTGACTTTC. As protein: CASTEQGVLSGANVLTF.

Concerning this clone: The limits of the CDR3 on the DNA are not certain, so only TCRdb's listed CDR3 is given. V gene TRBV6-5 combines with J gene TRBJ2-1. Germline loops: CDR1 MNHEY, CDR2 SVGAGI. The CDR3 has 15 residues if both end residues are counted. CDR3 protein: CASSSSGQGGAEQFF.

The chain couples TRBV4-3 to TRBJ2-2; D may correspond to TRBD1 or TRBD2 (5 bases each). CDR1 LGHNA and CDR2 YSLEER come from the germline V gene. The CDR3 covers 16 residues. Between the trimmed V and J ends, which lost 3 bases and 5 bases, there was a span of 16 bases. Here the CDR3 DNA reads TGCGCCAGCAGCCAGGCTGGGGGAGTAGGGACCGGGGAGCTGTTTTTT. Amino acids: CASSQAGGVGTGELFF.

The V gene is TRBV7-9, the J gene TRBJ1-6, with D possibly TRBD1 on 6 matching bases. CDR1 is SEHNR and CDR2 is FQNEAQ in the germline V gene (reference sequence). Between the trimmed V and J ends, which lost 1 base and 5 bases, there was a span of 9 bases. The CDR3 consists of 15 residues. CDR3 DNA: TGTGCCAGCAGCTTAGGTTCAGGGGATAATTCACCCCTCCACTTT. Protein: CASSLGSGDNSPLHF.

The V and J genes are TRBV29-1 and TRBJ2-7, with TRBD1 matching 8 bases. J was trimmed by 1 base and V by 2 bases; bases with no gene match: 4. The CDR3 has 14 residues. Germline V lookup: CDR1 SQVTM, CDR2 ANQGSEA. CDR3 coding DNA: TGCAGCGTTGAACAGGGGGCCGGGTCCTACGAGCAGTACTTC. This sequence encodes CSVEQGAGSYEQYF.

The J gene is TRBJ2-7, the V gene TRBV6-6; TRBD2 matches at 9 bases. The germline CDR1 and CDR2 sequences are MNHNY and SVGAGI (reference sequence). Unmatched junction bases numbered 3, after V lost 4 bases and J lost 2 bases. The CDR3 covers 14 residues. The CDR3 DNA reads TGTGCCAGCAGTTGGGCTAGCGGGGCCTACGAGCAGTACTTC. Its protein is CASSWASGAYEQYF.

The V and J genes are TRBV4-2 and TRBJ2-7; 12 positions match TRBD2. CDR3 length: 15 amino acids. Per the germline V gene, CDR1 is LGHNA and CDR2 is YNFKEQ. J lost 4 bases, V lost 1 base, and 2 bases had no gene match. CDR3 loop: CASSQVGTSGYEQYF. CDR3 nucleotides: TGTGCCAGCAGCCAAGTCGGGACTAGCGGGTACGAGCAGTACTTC.

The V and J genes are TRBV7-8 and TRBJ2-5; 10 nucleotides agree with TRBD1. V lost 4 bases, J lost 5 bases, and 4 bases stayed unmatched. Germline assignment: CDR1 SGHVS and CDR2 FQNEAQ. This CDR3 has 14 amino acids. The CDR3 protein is CASSSTGGLETQYF. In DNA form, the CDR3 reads TGTGCCAGCAGCTCGACAGGGGGCCTGGAGACCCAGTACTTC.

The CDR3 DNA sequence: TGTGCCAGCAGTTATACAGGGTCGGGGACCCAGTACTTC. Translated, it gives CASSYTGSGTQYF. V usage is TRBV2 and J usage is TRBJ2-5, with TRBD1 as a possible D gene (6 bases). Germline loops: CDR1 SNHLY, CDR2 FYNNEI. The germline V and J ends were trimmed by 5 bases and 7 bases, with 14 bases remaining between them. This CDR3 contains 13 residues.

CDR3 amino acids: CASSQTGSSDLEQFF. Written as DNA, the CDR3 is TGCGCCAGCAGCCAGACAGGGTCCAGTGACCTTGAGCAGTTCTTC. The chain uses TRBV4-1 and TRBJ2-1; 7 bases align to TRBD1. The CDR3 is 15 amino acids. Germline lookup yields CDR1 MGHRA and CDR2 YSYEKL. The ends lost 3 bases at V and 9 bases at J; junction bases unmatched: 11.

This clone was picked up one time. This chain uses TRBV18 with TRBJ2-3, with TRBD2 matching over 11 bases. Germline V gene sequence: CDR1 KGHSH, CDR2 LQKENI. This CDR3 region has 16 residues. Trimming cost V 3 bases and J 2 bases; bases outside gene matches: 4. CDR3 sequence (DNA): TGTGCCAGCTCACCGGTAGCGGGAGGGCCCACAGATACGCAGTATTTT. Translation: CASSPVAGGPTDTQYF.

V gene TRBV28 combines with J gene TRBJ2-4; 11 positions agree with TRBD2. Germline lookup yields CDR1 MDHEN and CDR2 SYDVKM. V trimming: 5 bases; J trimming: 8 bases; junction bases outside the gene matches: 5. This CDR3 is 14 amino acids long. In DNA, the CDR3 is TGTGCCAGCAGTACGACTAGCGGGATGGACATTCAGTACTTC. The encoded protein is CASSTTSGMDIQYF.

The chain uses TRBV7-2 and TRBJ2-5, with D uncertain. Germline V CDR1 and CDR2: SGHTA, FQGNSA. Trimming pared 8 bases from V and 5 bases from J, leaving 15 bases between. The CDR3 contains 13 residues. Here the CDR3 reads CASGPPVLETQYF. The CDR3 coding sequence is TGTGCCAGCGGTCCCCCGGTCCTGGAGACCCAGTACTTC.

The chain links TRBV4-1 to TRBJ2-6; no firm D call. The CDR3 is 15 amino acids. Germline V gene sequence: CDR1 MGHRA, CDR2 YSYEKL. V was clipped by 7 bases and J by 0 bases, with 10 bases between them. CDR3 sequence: CASNLDFSGANVLTF. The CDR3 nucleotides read TGCGCCAGCAACCTAGATTTCTCTGGGGCCAACGTCCTGACTTTC.

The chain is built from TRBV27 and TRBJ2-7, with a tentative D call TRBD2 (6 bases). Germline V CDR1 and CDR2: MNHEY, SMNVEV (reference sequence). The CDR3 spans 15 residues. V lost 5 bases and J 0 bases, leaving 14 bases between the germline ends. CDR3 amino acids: CASSPRAGSSYEQYF. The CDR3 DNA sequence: TGTGCCAGCAGTCCACGAGCGGGTAGCTCCTACGAGCAGTACTTC.

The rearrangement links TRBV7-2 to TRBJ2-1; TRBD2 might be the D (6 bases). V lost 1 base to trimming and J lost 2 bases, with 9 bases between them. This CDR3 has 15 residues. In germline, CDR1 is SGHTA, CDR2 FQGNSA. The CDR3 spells CASSLGRGTYNEQFF. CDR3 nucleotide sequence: TGTGCCAGCAGCTTAGGGAGGGGTACCTACAATGAGCAGTTCTTC.

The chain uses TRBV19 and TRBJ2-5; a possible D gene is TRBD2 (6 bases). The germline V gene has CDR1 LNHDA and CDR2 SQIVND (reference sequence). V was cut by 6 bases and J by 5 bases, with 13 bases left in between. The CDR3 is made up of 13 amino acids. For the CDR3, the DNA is TGTGCCAGTAGCTCCTCGGGAGTGGAGACCCAGTACTTC. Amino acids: CASSSSGVETQYF.